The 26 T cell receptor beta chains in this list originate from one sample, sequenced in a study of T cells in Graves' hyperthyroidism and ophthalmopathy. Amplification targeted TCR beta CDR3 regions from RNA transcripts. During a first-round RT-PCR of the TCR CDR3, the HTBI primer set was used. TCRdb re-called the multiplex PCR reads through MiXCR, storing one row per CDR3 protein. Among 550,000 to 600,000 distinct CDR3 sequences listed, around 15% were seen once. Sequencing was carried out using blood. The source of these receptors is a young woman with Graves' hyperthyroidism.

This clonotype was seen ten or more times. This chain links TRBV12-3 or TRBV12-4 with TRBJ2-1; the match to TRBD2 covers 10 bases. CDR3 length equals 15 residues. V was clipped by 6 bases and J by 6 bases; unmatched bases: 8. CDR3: CASRPSGRESNEQFF. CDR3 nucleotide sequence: TGTGCCAGCAGACCCAGCGGGAGGGAGTCCAATGAGCAGTTCTTC.

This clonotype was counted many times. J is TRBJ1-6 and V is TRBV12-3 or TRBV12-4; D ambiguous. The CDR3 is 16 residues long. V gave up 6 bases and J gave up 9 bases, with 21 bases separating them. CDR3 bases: TGTGCCAGCAGGTCCCAAAGGCTCGGAGTTGGTTCACCCCTCCACTTT. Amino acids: CASRSQRLGVGSPLHF.

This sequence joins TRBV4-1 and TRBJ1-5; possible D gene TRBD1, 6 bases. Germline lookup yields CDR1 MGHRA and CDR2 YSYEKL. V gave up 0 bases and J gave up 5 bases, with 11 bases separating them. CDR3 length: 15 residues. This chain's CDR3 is CASSQDRGRHQPQHF. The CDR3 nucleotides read TGCGCCAGCAGCCAAGACAGGGGTCGGCATCAGCCCCAGCATTTT.

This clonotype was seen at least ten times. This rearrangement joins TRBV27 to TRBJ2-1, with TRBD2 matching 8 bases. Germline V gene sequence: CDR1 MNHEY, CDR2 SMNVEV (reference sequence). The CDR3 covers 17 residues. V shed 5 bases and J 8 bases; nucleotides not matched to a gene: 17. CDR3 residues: CASSGAQPSGSHYEQFF. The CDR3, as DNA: TGTGCCAGCAGTGGGGCCCAGCCAAGCGGGAGTCACTATGAGCAGTTCTTC.

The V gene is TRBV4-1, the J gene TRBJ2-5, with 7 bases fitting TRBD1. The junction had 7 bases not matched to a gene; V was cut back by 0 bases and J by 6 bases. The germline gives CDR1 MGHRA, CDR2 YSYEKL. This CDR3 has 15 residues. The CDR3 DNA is TGCGCCAGCAGCCAAGATGAAGGGGGCGCACAGACCCAGTACTTC. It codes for CASSQDEGGAQTQYF.

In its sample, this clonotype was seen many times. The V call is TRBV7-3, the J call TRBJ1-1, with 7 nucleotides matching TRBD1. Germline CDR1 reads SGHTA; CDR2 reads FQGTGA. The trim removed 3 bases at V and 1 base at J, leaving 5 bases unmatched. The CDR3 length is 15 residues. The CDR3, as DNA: TGTGCCAGCAGCTTGTCCGGACAGGAGAACACTGAAGCTTTCTTT. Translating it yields CASSLSGQENTEAFF.

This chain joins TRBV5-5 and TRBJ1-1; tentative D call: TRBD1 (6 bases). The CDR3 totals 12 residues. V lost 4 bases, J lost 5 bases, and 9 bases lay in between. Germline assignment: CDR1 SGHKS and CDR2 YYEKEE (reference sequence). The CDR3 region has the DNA TGTGCCAGCAGCCAGGACAGAACTGAAGCTTTCTTT. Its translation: CASSQDRTEAFF.

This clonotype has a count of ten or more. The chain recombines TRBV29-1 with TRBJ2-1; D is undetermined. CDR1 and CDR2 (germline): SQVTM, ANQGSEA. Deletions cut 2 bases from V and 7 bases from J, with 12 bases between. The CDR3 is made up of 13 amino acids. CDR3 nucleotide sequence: TGCAGCGTTGAACGGGTGGTGGGTAATGAGCAGTTCTTC. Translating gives CSVERVVGNEQFF.

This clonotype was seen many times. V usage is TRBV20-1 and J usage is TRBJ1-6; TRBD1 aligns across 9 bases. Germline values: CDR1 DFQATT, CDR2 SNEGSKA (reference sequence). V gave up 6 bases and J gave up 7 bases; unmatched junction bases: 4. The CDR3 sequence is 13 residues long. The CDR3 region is CSAGTGTNSPLHF. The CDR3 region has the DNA TGCAGTGCCGGGACAGGGACCAATTCACCCCTCCACTTT.

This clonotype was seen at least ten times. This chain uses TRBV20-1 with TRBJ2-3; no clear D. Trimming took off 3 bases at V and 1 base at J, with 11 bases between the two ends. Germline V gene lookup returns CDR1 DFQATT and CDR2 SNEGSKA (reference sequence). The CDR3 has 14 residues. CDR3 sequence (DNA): TGCAGTGCTAGCTTTTTTGCTGGCACAGATACGCAGTATTTT. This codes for CSASFFAGTDTQYF.

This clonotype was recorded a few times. The CDR3: CASSLAGEPQHF. CDR3 bases: TGTGCCAGCAGCTTAGCGGGGGAGCCCCAGCATTTT. This chain connects TRBV7-8 to TRBJ1-5; TRBD1 might be the D (5 bases). The CDR3 length is 12 residues. Germline CDR1 and CDR2: SGHVS and FQNEAQ. The V end was cut by 0 bases, the J end by 8 bases, with 5 bases between. The full variable domain, completed using reference TRBV7-8 and TRBJ1-5, is GAGVSQSPRYKVAKRGQDVALRCDPISGHVSLFWYQQALGQGPEFLTYFQNEAQLDKSGLPSDRFFAERPEGSVSTLKIQRTQQEDSAVYLCASSLAGEPQHFGDGTRLSIL.

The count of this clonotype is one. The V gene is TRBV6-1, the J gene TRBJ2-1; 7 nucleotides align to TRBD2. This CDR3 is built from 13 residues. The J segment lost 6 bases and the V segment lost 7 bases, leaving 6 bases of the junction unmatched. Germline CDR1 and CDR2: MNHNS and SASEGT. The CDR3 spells CASNAGVFNEQFF. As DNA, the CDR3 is TGTGCCAGCAACGCGGGAGTTTTCAATGAGCAGTTCTTC.

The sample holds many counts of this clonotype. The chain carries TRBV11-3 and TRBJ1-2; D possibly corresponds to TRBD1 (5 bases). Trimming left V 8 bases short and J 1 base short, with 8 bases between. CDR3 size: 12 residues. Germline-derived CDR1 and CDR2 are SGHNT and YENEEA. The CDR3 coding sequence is TGTGCCAGCGGCAGGGATAACTATGGCTACACCTTC. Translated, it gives CASGRDNYGYTF.

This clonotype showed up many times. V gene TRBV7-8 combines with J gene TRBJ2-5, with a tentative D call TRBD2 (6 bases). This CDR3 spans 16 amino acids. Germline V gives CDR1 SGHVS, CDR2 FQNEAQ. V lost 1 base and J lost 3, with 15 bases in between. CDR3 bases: TGTGCCAGCAGCTTAGGAGGGCGGGGCCTGAAAGAGACCCAGTACTTC. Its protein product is CASSLGGRGLKETQYF.

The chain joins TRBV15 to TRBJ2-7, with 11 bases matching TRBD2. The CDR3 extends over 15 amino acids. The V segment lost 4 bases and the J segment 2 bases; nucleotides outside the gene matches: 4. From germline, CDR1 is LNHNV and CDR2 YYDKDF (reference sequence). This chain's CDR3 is CATSKIAGGPYEQYF. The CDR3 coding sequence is TGTGCCACCAGCAAGATAGCGGGAGGGCCCTACGAGCAGTACTTC.

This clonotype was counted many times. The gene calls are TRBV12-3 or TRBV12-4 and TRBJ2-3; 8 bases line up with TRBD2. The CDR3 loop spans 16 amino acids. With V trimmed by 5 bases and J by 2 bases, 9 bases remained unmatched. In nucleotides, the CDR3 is TGTGCCAGCAGTAGCGTTGGCGGGGGGACCACAGATACGCAGTATTTT. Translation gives CASSSVGGGTTDTQYF.

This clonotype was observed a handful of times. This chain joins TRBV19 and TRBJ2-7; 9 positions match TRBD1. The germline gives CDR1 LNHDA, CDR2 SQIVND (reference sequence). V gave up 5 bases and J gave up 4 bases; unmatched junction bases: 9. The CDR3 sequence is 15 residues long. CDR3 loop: CASSVAGTGRYEQYF. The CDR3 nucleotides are TGTGCCAGTAGTGTAGCCGGGACAGGGAGGTACGAGCAGTACTTC.

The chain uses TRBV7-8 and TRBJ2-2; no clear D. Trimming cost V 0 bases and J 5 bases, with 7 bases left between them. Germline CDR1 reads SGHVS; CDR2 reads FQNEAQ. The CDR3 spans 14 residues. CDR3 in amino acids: CASSLASVTGELFF. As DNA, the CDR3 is TGTGCCAGCAGCTTAGCGTCGGTAACCGGGGAGCTGTTTTTT. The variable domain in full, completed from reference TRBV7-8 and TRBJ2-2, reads GAGVSQSPRYKVAKRGQDVALRCDPISGHVSLFWYQQALGQGPEFLTYFQNEAQLDKSGLPSDRFFAERPEGSVSTLKIQRTQQEDSAVYLCASSLASVTGELFFGEGSRLTVL.

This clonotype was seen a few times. The CDR3 region has the DNA TGCGCCAGCAGTGGGTCAGCGACCTACGAGCAGTACTTC. Translating gives CASSGSATYEQYF. This chain links TRBV10-1 with TRBJ2-7; D remains ambiguous. The CDR3 is 13 residues long. V was shortened by 4 bases and J by 2 bases, with 9 bases between the two germline ends. Looked up from germline, CDR1 is WNHNN and CDR2 is SYGVQD (reference sequence).

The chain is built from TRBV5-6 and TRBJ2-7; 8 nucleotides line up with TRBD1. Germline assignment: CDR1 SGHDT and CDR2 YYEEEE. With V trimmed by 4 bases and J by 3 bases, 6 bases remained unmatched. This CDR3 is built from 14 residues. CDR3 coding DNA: TGTGCCAGCAGCCACGGGACAGGCTACTACGAGCAGTACTTC. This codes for CASSHGTGYYEQYF. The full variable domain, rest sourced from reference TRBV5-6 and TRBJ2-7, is DAGVTQSPTHLIKTRGQQVTLRCSPKSGHDTVSWYQQALGQGPQFIFQYYEEEERQRGNFPDRFSGHQFPNYSSELNVNALLLGDSALYLCASSHGTGYYEQYFGPGTRLTVT.

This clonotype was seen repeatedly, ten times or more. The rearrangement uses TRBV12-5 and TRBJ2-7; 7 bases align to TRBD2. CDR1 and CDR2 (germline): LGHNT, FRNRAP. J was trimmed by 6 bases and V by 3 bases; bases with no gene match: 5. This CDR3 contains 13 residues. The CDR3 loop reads CASGFGGSAEQYF. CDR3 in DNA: TGTGCTAGTGGTTTCGGCGGGAGTGCCGAGCAGTACTTC.

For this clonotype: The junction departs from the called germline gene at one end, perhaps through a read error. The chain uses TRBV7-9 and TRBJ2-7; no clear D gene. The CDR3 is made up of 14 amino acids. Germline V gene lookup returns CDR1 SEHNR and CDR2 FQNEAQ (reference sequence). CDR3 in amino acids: CASCLRAATYEQYF. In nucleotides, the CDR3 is TGTGCCAGCTGCTTAAGGGCGGCTACCTACGAGCAGTACTTC.

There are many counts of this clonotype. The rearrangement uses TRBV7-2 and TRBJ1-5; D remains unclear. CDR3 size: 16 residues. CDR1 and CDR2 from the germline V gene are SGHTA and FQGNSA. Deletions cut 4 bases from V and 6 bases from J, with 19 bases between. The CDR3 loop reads CASSSRTDVYLQPQHF. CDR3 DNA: TGTGCCAGCAGCTCGAGGACGGATGTGTACCTTCAGCCCCAGCATTTT. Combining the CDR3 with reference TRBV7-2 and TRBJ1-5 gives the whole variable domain GAGVSQSPSNKVTEKGKDVELRCDPISGHTALYWYRQSLGQGLEFLIYFQGNSAPDKSGLPSDRFSAERTGGSVSTLTIQRTQQEDSAVYLCASSSRTDVYLQPQHFGDGTRLSIL.

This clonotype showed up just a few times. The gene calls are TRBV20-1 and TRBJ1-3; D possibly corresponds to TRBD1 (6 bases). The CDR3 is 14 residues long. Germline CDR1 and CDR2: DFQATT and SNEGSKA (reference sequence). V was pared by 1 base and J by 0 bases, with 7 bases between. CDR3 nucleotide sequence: TGCAGTGCTAGAGGAGGGGGCTCTGGAAACACCATATATTTT. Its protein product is CSARGGGSGNTIYF.

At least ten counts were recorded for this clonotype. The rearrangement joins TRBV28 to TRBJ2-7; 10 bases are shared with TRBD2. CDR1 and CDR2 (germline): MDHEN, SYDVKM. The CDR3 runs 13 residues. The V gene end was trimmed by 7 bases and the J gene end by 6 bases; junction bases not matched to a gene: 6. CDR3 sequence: CASISGTSAEQYF. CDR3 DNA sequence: TGTGCCAGCATATCCGGGACTAGCGCCGAGCAGTACTTC.

CDR3 sequence: CATSDTTSGGLTGELFF. In nucleotides, the CDR3 is TGTGCCACCAGTGATACCACTAGCGGGGGACTCACCGGGGAGCTGTTTTTT. The rearrangement joins TRBV24-1 to TRBJ2-2; 11 nucleotides match TRBD2. With 3 bases clipped from V and 4 bases from J, the junction kept 6 bases outside the gene matches. CDR3 length equals 17 residues. Germline V gene data show CDR1 as KGHDR and CDR2 as SFDVKD.